This TCR beta chain was sequenced for a study of Graves' ophthalmopathy and Graves' hyperthyroidism. The V and J ends lost 7 bases and 6 bases respectively, with 24 bases between them. CDR3 size: 15 residues. Germline V gene sequence: CDR1 SQVTM, CDR2 ANQGSEA. In this cohort, patients with other autoimmune diseases, uncontrolled infections, pregnancy or lactation were excluded. Amplification from RNA transcripts yielded the TCR beta CDR3 regions. HTBI-primed first-round RT-PCR preceded second-round multiplex PCR. TCRdb passed the multiplex PCR reads through MiXCR, listing each CDR3 protein once. Found here are over 650,000 distinct CDR3 sequences, approximately 39% of them singletons; the top ten hold more than 3%.

This TCR was recovered from an adult man with Graves' ophthalmopathy. The chain is built from TRBV29-1 and TRBJ1-2, with D tentatively TRBD1 (6 bases). Material for sequencing was peripheral blood. As DNA, the CDR3 is TGCAGCGCCGGGACCTCTCGGACAGACCTAAATGGCTACACCTTC. It encodes CSAGTSRTDLNGYTF.